These T cell receptor beta chains were read from a single sample in a study of control samples from healthy donors and cancer patients. This table comes from immunoSEQ multiplex PCR, and its TCRdb copy is limited to in-frame clones, with some not included. The table lists 60,000 or so clones, approximately 88% of them singletons. Sample: blood. The receptor set was obtained from a man aged 50 to 59 in good health. Each CDR3 is given with its conserved first and last residue. A D gene is named only where the DNA matches it firmly. Rows give clone size only sometimes, using once, few, many, or a class for an expanded clone.

J gene,D gene,clone size,V gene,CDR3 DNA,CDR3 protein
TRBJ1-2,NA,NA,TRBV5-1,TGCGCCAGCAGTACGGACCAGGGACTCTATGGCTACACCTTC,CASSTDQGLYGYTF
TRBJ1-5,NA,few,TRBV4-1,TGCGCCAGCAGCCAAGATGTAGTAGGCCTAGCGTCGCCCCAGCATTTT,CASSQDVVGLASPQHF
TRBJ1-5,NA,NA,TRBV19,TGTGCCAGTAGTATACCCAGGGGGCCCCAGCATTTT,CASSIPRGPQHF
TRBJ2-5,NA,NA,TRBV29-1,TGCAGCGCGAAAGCACCGCCGGGTGAGACCCAGTACTTC,CSAKAPPGETQYF
TRBJ2-1,NA,NA,TRBV19,TGTGCCAGTAGTATGGTGGCAGGGCATGAGCAGTTCTTC,CASSMVAGHEQFF
TRBJ2-3,NA,NA,TRBV14,TGTGCCAGCAGCCAAGTAACAGACCGATTTGATACGCAGTATTTT,CASSQVTDRFDTQYF
TRBJ2-3,NA,once,TRBV6-2/TRBV6-3,TGTGCCAGCAGCTCTGGAATAGCGTCAGATACGCAGTATTTT,CASSSGIASDTQYF
TRBJ2-5,TRBD2,NA,TRBV27,TGTGCCAGCAGTTTATCCTTAGCGGGAACAGAGACCCAGTACTTC,CASSLSLAGTETQYF
TRBJ2-7,TRBD2,NA,TRBV5-1,TGCGCCAGCAGCAGTCCCGGACTAGCGGGACCCTACGAGCAGTACTTC,CASSSPGLAGPYEQYF
TRBJ1-5,NA,NA,TRBV5-4,TGTGCCAGCAGCCGGGACCGTAATCAGCCCCAGCATTTT,CASSRDRNQPQHF
TRBJ2-7,NA,NA,TRBV19,TGTGCCAGTAGTATGGCGGACGAGCAGTACTTC,CASSMADEQYF
TRBJ1-1,NA,NA,TRBV6-5,TGTGCCAGCAGTAGGTTTGGTATCGCTGAAGCTTTCTTT,CASSRFGIAEAFF
TRBJ2-2,NA,once,TRBV19,TGTGCCAGTAGGCCCGCGGGACTCCACACCGGGGAGCTGTTTTTT,CASRPAGLHTGELFF
TRBJ2-7,NA,NA,TRBV6-6,TGTGCCAGCAGTCCTGACACCAGTGCCTACGAGCAGTACTTC,CASSPDTSAYEQYF
TRBJ2-7,NA,NA,TRBV3-1/TRBV3-2,TGTGCCAGCAGCCAACTTTACGAGCAGTACTTC,CASSQLYEQYF
TRBJ1-1,NA,NA,TRBV6-6,TGTGCCAGCAGTGTACAGGCAATGAACACTGAAGCTTTCTTT,CASSVQAMNTEAFF
TRBJ2-7,NA,few,TRBV2,TGTGCCAGCAGTGAACCGAGGGACATTTCCTACGAGCAGTACTTC,CASSEPRDISYEQYF
TRBJ2-1,TRBD1,NA,TRBV5-6,TGTGCCAGCAGCCAGACAGGGGCGGGATACAATGAGCAGTTCTTC,CASSQTGAGYNEQFF
TRBJ1-4,TRBD1,NA,TRBV14,TGTGCCAGCAGCCCCTGGACAGGGTGGTCGACTAATGAAAAACTGTTTTTT,CASSPWTGWSTNEKLFF
TRBJ2-7,NA,few,TRBV27,TGTGCCAGCAGCCCGTTCAACTCCTACGAGCAGTACTTC,CASSPFNSYEQYF
TRBJ1-5,NA,NA,TRBV2,TGTGCCAGCAGTGGACAGAAGGGTCATCAGCCCCAGCATTTT,CASSGQKGHQPQHF
TRBJ2-5,TRBD1,NA,TRBV7-3,TGTGCCAGCAGCGACAGGGTTGGCGAGACCCAGTACTTC,CASSDRVGETQYF
TRBJ1-5,NA,NA,TRBV19,TGTGCCAGTACCCCCGGGGGGGGGAGCAATCAGCCCCAGCATTTT,CASTPGGGSNQPQHF
TRBJ2-7,TRBD2,NA,TRBV6-5,TGTGCCAGCAGGAGGACTAGCAGTTCCTACGAGCAGTACTTC,CASRRTSSSYEQYF
TRBJ2-3,TRBD2,NA,TRBV5-1,TGCGCCAGCAAGCGGACTAGCGGGAGTGATACGCAGTATTTT,CASKRTSGSDTQYF
TRBJ2-7,TRBD2,NA,TRBV28,TGTGCCAGCAGTTTAGGGGGACTAGCGGGAGCCGGGGAGCAGTACTTC,CASSLGGLAGAGEQYF
TRBJ1-2,NA,NA,TRBV10-3,TGTGCCATCAGCCCACCTGGGAACTATGGCTACACCTTC,CAISPPGNYGYTF
TRBJ2-7,NA,NA,TRBV5-6,TGTGCCAGCAGCGGTACAGCCCTGGGGGAGCAGTACTTC,CASSGTALGEQYF
TRBJ2-5,NA,NA,TRBV21-1,TGTGCCAGCAGCCGAGGGAAGCCCCAAGAGACCCAGTACTTC,CASSRGKPQETQYF
TRBJ2-7,NA,NA,TRBV6-5,TGTGCCAGCAAAACCTCCGGGAGCGCCCCCTACGAGCAGTACTTC,CASKTSGSAPYEQYF
TRBJ2-5,NA,NA,TRBV2,TGTGCCAGCAGTGAATCCAGGGAAGGGGAGACCCAGTACTTC,CASSESREGETQYF
TRBJ2-7,NA,NA,TRBV5-1,TGCGCCAGCAGCTTGTCTAGTCGTGGCTACGAGCAGTACTTC,CASSLSSRGYEQYF
TRBJ1-5,NA,NA,TRBV18,TGTGCCAGCTCACCACGGGGCGGGGGGGCCTTCGATCAGCCCCAGCATTTT,CASSPRGGGAFDQPQHF
TRBJ2-1,NA,NA,TRBV12-1,TGTGCCAGCAGCGTCGTAAGAAGGTCCGACATTCACAATGAGCAGTTCTTC,CASSVVRRSDIHNEQFF
TRBJ1-6,NA,NA,TRBV2,TGTGCCAGCAGTGGGGGTCCGCTCTATAATTCACCCCTCCACTTT,CASSGGPLYNSPLHF
TRBJ1-4,TRBD1,once,TRBV7-8,TGTGCCAGCAGCTCCGGACAGGGTAATGAAAAACTGTTTTTT,CASSSGQGNEKLFF
TRBJ1-5,NA,NA,TRBV4-3,TGCGCCAGCAGCCAAGATAGAGGGAATTGGCCCCAGCATTTT,CASSQDRGNWPQHF
TRBJ1-1,NA,NA,TRBV7-8,TGTGCCAGCAGCTTCTTTAACACTGAAGCTTTCTTT,CASSFFNTEAFF
TRBJ1-4,NA,NA,TRBV3-1/TRBV3-2,TGTGCCAGCAGCCAAGTGTTAAATGAAAAACTGTTTTTT,CASSQVLNEKLFF
TRBJ2-7,NA,NA,TRBV9,TGTGCCAGCAGCCGGGGGGCGGGGGCCCACGAGCAGTACTTC,CASSRGAGAHEQYF
TRBJ2-1,TRBD2,NA,TRBV7-3,TGTGCCAGCAGCTCCCTAGCGGGAGGGCCGGGGTATGAGCAGTTCTTC,CASSSLAGGPGYEQFF
TRBJ2-7,NA,NA,TRBV11-2,TGTGCCAGCAGCCCATACAGGACCGCCTACGAGCAGTACTTC,CASSPYRTAYEQYF
TRBJ1-2,NA,once,TRBV6-2/TRBV6-3,TGTGCCAGCAGTTACTCGATGGGGGAGCACGGCTACACCTTC,CASSYSMGEHGYTF
TRBJ2-7,TRBD1,NA,TRBV28,TGTGCCAGCAGGGGGACAGGGGACAACGAGCAGTACTTC,CASRGTGDNEQYF
TRBJ1-6,NA,NA,TRBV28,TGTGCCAGCGAAGGGACCTCCCATAATTCACCCCTCCACTTT,CASEGTSHNSPLHF
TRBJ1-2,TRBD1,NA,TRBV5-6,TGTGCCAGCAAGGAGGCAGGGGGCACCTATGGCTACACCTTC,CASKEAGGTYGYTF
TRBJ2-3,TRBD2,NA,TRBV7-2,TGTGCCAGCAGCTTAGAGGCTTGGACTAGCGGGATCGGGCCAGATACGCAGTATTTT,CASSLEAWTSGIGPDTQYF
TRBJ2-3,TRBD2,medium-sized,TRBV24-1,TGTGCCACCAGTGATTTAGCGGGAGACACAGATACGCAGTATTTT,CATSDLAGDTDTQYF
TRBJ1-1,NA,NA,TRBV5-1,TGCGCCAGCAGCTTGGAGGGCAGGCACCCTCTGGCTGAAGCTTTCTTT,CASSLEGRHPLAEAFF
TRBJ2-1,TRBD1,NA,TRBV19,TGTGCCAGTAGAATTGGACAGGGCTACAATGAGCAGTTCTTC,CASRIGQGYNEQFF
TRBJ1-2,TRBD1,NA,TRBV12-3/TRBV12-4,TGTGCCAGCAGTTTAATCAGGGGGCGAGGCTACACCTTC,CASSLIRGRGYTF
TRBJ2-3,NA,NA,TRBV9,TGTGCCAGCAGCGTAGCTGGGTCTACTAGCACAGATACGCAGTATTTT,CASSVAGSTSTDTQYF
TRBJ2-7,NA,NA,TRBV4-1,TGCGCCAGCAGCCAAGAGACCGTCTTGACAGGCTCCTACGAGCAGTACTTC,CASSQETVLTGSYEQYF
TRBJ2-5,TRBD2,NA,TRBV5-1,TGCGCCAGCAGCGGGGGACTAGCTCTGGCAGAGACCCAGTACTTC,CASSGGLALAETQYF
TRBJ2-7,TRBD2,NA,TRBV28,TGTGCCAGCGGAGGACTAGCTCTGCCCTACGAGCAGTACTTC,CASGGLALPYEQYF